These 32 T cell receptor beta chains originate from one sample sequenced in a study of shared clonotypes between healthy human individuals (TCRdb year 2020). The library was obtained by the immunoSEQ multiplex PCR assay. Not all clones reach the TCRdb copy of this immuneACCESS table, which keeps in-frame sequences only. Checked studies attribute under half of the gap to unresolved V genes and leave the rest unexplained. For this sample the table gives about 2.3 million clones, of which around 93% were detected only once. The biggest ten clones account for about 0.36% of the sample. The sample was naive CD4+ T cells from PBMCs. The cell subset or site label on this specimen signifies: CD45RA+ positively selected. Receptor source: a man aged 18 to 29 in good health. Some clones in this sample may be carry-over from other donors' samples.

The rearrangement links TRBV30 to TRBJ2-3; D gene uncertain. V dropped 1 base and J dropped 1 base, with 12 bases sitting between them. The CDR3 is 15 amino acids. Looked up from germline, CDR1 is GTSNPN and CDR2 is SVGIG (reference sequence). The CDR3 nucleotides read TGTGCCTGGAGTGCCCAAGGGTTGGGCACAGATACGCAGTATTTT. Amino acid sequence: CAWSAQGLGTDTQYF.

This clone came up once. This sequence joins TRBV11-3 and TRBJ1-2, with D uncertain. Looked up from germline, CDR1 is SGHNT and CDR2 is YENEEA. The germline V and J ends were trimmed by 5 bases and 1 base, with 14 bases remaining between them. The CDR3 has 15 residues. In DNA form, the CDR3 reads TGTGCCAGCAGCCCGACTGACCCCTATAACTATGGCTACACCTTC. Translation gives CASSPTDPYNYGYTF.

The chain combines TRBV10-3 with TRBJ1-1; 8 positions agree with TRBD1. CDR1 and CDR2 (germline): ENHRY, SYGVKD. The CDR3 consists of 13 residues. V lost 10 bases to trimming and J lost 4 bases; unmatched junction nucleotides: 8. CDR3 nucleotides: TGTGCCACTAATAACGGACAGGGCACTGAAGCTTTCTTT. It is translated as CATNNGQGTEAFF.

This chain links TRBV4-3 with TRBJ1-2, with 8 nucleotides matching TRBD1. The CDR3 has 15 amino acids. Germline loops: CDR1 LGHNA, CDR2 YSLEER. V gave up 4 bases and J gave up 4 bases; unmatched junction bases: 8. The CDR3 region has the DNA TGCGCCAGCAGCCGAGACAGGGGAGTCAGCTATGGCTACACCTTC. Its protein product is CASSRDRGVSYGYTF.

The chain has TRBV7-7 and TRBJ2-2, with TRBD2 matching 8 bases. CDR1 and CDR2 (germline): SSHAT, FNYEAQ (reference sequence). The CDR3 is 16 amino acids. V gave up 5 bases and J gave up 4 bases; unmatched junction bases: 9. The CDR3 is CASSPSPAGGTGELFF. The DNA of the CDR3 is TGTGCCAGCAGCCCATCGCCGGCGGGAGGCACCGGGGAGCTGTTTTTT.

The chain employs TRBV5-1 and TRBJ1-2; the match to TRBD1 covers 7 bases. Losses at the gene ends were 0 bases for V and 3 bases for J; bases not matched to a gene: 5. There are 15 residues in the CDR3. Germline CDR1 is SGHRS and CDR2 is YFSETQ. The CDR3 loop is CASSLAGRGHYGYTF. The CDR3 region has the DNA TGCGCCAGCAGCTTGGCCGGAAGGGGGCACTATGGCTACACCTTC.

The V call is TRBV6-5, the J call TRBJ2-3; either TRBD1 or TRBD2 may supply D (5 bases each). Trimming removed 2 bases from V and 4 bases from J, with 10 bases in between. The CDR3 has 14 residues. Looked up from germline, CDR1 is MNHEY and CDR2 is SVGAGI. CDR3 amino acids: CASSYNRRSDTQYF. The CDR3, as DNA: TGTGCCAGCAGTTACAACAGGAGGTCAGATACGCAGTATTTT.

The V call is TRBV7-6, the J call TRBJ2-3; 11 bases are shared with TRBD2. After removal of 4 bases from V and 2 bases from J, the junction contained 11 bases not matched to a gene. Germline V CDR1 and CDR2: SGHVS, FNYEAQ. There are 18 residues in the CDR3. The DNA of the CDR3 is TGTGCCAGCAGCTCTATGCCGGGACTAGCGGCCCTCACAGATACGCAGTATTTT. Amino acid sequence: CASSSMPGLAALTDTQYF.

This clone was recorded only once. V is TRBV4-1 and J is TRBJ2-3; TRBD2 matches at 7 bases. This CDR3 contains 15 residues. The trim removed 0 bases at V and 4 bases at J, leaving 4 bases unmatched. CDR1 is MGHRA and CDR2 is YSYEKL in the germline V gene. Here the CDR3 reads CASSQEGGSSDTQYF. The CDR3 nucleotides are TGCGCCAGCAGCCAAGAAGGCGGGAGTTCAGATACGCAGTATTTT.

The count of this clone is one. The rearrangement links TRBV2 to TRBJ2-1; 8 nucleotides line up with TRBD2. This CDR3 region has 16 residues. J gave up 0 bases and V 7 bases, and 8 bases lay outside the gene matches. Germline values: CDR1 SNHLY, CDR2 FYNNEI. CDR3 nucleotide sequence: TGTGCCAGCAAGCCGGGACTAGTGGGCTCCTACAATGAGCAGTTCTTC. Translated: CASKPGLVGSYNEQFF.

This clone occurred a few times. CDR3 sequence reads: CASSYASGQTYEQYF. CDR3 DNA sequence: TGTGCCAGCAGTTACGCGTCAGGTCAGACCTACGAGCAGTACTTC. This sequence joins TRBV6-5 and TRBJ2-7, with unresolved D. CDR1 and CDR2 (germline): MNHEY, SVGAGI. Trimming took off 2 bases at V and 2 bases at J, with 13 bases between the two ends. The CDR3 is made up of 15 amino acids.

On this clone: Within the sample, other DNA sequences also encode this same CDR3. The V gene is TRBV5-1, the J gene TRBJ1-5, with 9 bases that match TRBD1. The length of the CDR3 is 14 residues. J lost 7 bases, V lost 3 bases, and 5 bases had no gene match. The germline gives CDR1 SGHRS, CDR2 YFSETQ. For the CDR3, the DNA is TGCGCCAGCAGCTCCGGGACAGGGAACCAGCCCCAGCATTTT. It specifies CASSSGTGNQPQHF.

V and J are TRBV29-1 and TRBJ1-1; D not certain. This CDR3 contains 10 residues. V lost 8 bases and J lost 11, with 15 bases in between. Germline V gene data show CDR1 as SQVTM and CDR2 as ANQGSEA. CDR3 DNA sequence: TGCAGCCCCTTGAGCTACGCGGCTTTCTTT. Protein: CSPLSYAAFF.

The genes are TRBV7-9 and TRBJ2-5; no clear D gene. The CDR3 totals 17 residues. V was cut by 1 base and J by 1 base, with 16 bases left in between. The V gene's germline CDR1 is SEHNR and CDR2 FQNEAQ (reference sequence). CDR3 coding DNA: TGTGCCAGCAGCTTAGGAGTGTTGTGGCAGATCCAAGAGACCCAGTACTTC. Protein sequence: CASSLGVLWQIQETQYF.

This CDR3 reads CASRDTRGDRGDTEAFF. The CDR3 DNA follows: TGTGCCAGCAGAGACACCCGCGGGGACAGGGGGGACACTGAAGCTTTCTTT. The gene calls are TRBV2 and TRBJ1-1; 11 nucleotides agree with TRBD1. Germline lookup yields CDR1 SNHLY and CDR2 FYNNEI. Losses at the gene ends were 6 bases for V and 3 bases for J; bases not matched to a gene: 12. CDR3 length: 17 amino acids.

The genes are TRBV2 and TRBJ1-2, with D tentatively TRBD1 (6 bases). This CDR3 spans 15 amino acids. In germline, CDR1 is SNHLY, CDR2 FYNNEI. The V gene lost 5 bases and the J gene lost 0 bases, with 13 bases spanning the gap. In nucleotides, the CDR3 is TGTGCCAGCAGTCGAGAAGGGGGAGCTAACTATGGCTACACCTTC. Its translation: CASSREGGANYGYTF. Together with reference TRBV2 and TRBJ1-2, the CDR3 gives the full variable domain: EPEVTQTPSHQVTQMGQEVILRCVPISNHLYFYWYRQILGQKVEFLVSFYNNEISEKSEIFDDQFSVERPDGSNFTLKIRSTKLEDSAMYFCASSREGGANYGYTFGSGTRLTVV.

The V call is TRBV7-3, the J call TRBJ2-1; D gene ambiguous. The CDR3 is 16 residues long. Looked up from germline, CDR1 is SGHTA and CDR2 is FQGTGA. The germline V and J ends were trimmed by 3 bases and 0 bases, with 12 bases remaining between them. CDR3 residues: CASSLQRVSSYNEQFF. Here the CDR3 DNA reads TGTGCCAGCAGCTTGCAAAGGGTTAGCTCCTACAATGAGCAGTTCTTC.

The chain links TRBV7-9 to TRBJ2-5; D possibly uses TRBD1 or TRBD2 (5 bases each). The V end lost 10 bases, the J end lost 5 bases, and 11 bases lay between the germline ends. The CDR3 totals 11 residues. Germline assignment: CDR1 SEHNR and CDR2 FQNEAQ (reference sequence). In DNA, the CDR3 is TGTGCCACCGAGGGGTTTGAGACCCAGTACTTC. Amino acids: CATEGFETQYF. The whole variable domain, remainder taken from reference TRBV7-9 and TRBJ2-5, is DTGVSQNPRHKITKRGQNVTFRCDPISEHNRLYWYRQTLGQGPEFLTYFQNEAQLEKSRLLSDRFSAERPKGSFSTLEIQRTEQGDSAMYLCATEGFETQYFGPGTRLLVL.

The genes are TRBV11-1 and TRBJ2-1; 7 bases are shared with TRBD1. CDR1 and CDR2 from the germline V gene are SGHAT and FQDESV (reference sequence). The CDR3 has 16 amino acids. V lost 0 bases to trimming and J lost 1 base; unmatched junction nucleotides: 3. CDR3 region: CASSLATGRSYNEQFF. In DNA form, the CDR3 reads TGTGCCAGCAGCTTAGCGACAGGGCGTTCCTACAATGAGCAGTTCTTC.

This chain joins TRBV29-1 and TRBJ1-2; 9 bases align to TRBD1. CDR1 is SQVTM and CDR2 is ANQGSEA in the germline V gene. The CDR3 has 14 residues. The V gene end was trimmed by 7 bases and the J gene end by 2 bases; junction bases not matched to a gene: 8. The CDR3 bases are TGCAGCGCAATGGACAGGGGAAAAAACTATGGCTACACCTTC. Protein: CSAMDRGKNYGYTF.

About this clone: Other DNA variants within this sample encode the same CDR3. V gene TRBV6-1 combines with J gene TRBJ2-3; D uncertain. Germline V gene sequence: CDR1 MNHNS, CDR2 SASEGT. The CDR3 spans 16 residues. Trimming removed 1 base from V and 2 bases from J, with 13 bases in between. The CDR3 is CASSEVGLAATDTQYF. The CDR3 DNA is TGTGCCAGCAGTGAAGTAGGTCTGGCAGCCACAGATACGCAGTATTTT.

The chain carries TRBV12-5 and TRBJ1-5; D remains unclear. Between the trimmed V and J ends, which lost 7 bases and 5 bases, there was a span of 9 bases. Germline V lookup: CDR1 LGHNT, CDR2 FRNRAP. The CDR3 is 12 amino acids. The CDR3 loop reads CASAAPDQPQHF. The DNA of the CDR3 is TGTGCTAGTGCCGCCCCAGATCAGCCCCAGCATTTT.

The chain links TRBV28 to TRBJ2-2; no firm D call. Trimming removed 1 base at V and 7 bases at J, with 16 bases between. Germline CDR1 is MDHEN and CDR2 is SYDVKM. CDR3 size: 16 residues. CDR3 nucleotides: TGTGCCAGCAGTTTATCGGTCCTGCCCGGCGTCGGGGAGCTGTTTTTT. Translated, it gives CASSLSVLPGVGELFF.

The V gene is TRBV5-1, the J gene TRBJ1-3; the D gene is possibly TRBD1 (5 bases). The CDR3 runs 17 residues. The germline CDR1 and CDR2 sequences are SGHRS and YFSETQ. Trimming took 0 bases from V and 0 from J, leaving 13 bases between them. CDR3: CASSLAWGPISGNTIYF. The CDR3 DNA reads as TGCGCCAGCAGCTTGGCTTGGGGACCTATCTCTGGAAACACCATATATTTT.

The chain joins TRBV19 to TRBJ1-4; D remains unclear. V lost 6 bases and J 5 bases, leaving 13 bases between the germline ends. The CDR3 length is 14 residues. The germline V gene has CDR1 LNHDA and CDR2 SQIVND (reference sequence). CDR3 in amino acids: CASSPMRGNEKLFF. The CDR3 DNA reads TGTGCCAGTAGCCCGATGAGAGGCAATGAAAAACTGTTTTTT.

This clone turned up a few times. The J gene is TRBJ1-1, the V gene TRBV29-1; tentative D call: TRBD1 (6 bases). CDR3 length: 13 amino acids. The V end lost 3 bases, the J end lost 1 base, and 9 bases lay between the germline ends. Germline V gene sequence: CDR1 SQVTM, CDR2 ANQGSEA. CDR3 nucleotides: TGCAGCGTTGATAGGGGGACGAACACTGAAGCTTTCTTT. Translating gives CSVDRGTNTEAFF.

The J gene is TRBJ2-7, the V gene TRBV6-5; 9 positions match TRBD2. This CDR3 is 15 amino acids long. Losses at the gene ends were 3 bases for V and 3 bases for J; bases not matched to a gene: 6. Germline V gives CDR1 MNHEY, CDR2 SVGAGI. For the CDR3, the DNA is TGTGCCAGCAGTTATCTAGCGGGATTAGGCTACGAGCAGTACTTC. It is translated as CASSYLAGLGYEQYF.

V is TRBV29-1 and J is TRBJ1-2; tentative D call: TRBD1 (6 bases). Trimming pared 6 bases from V and 4 bases from J, leaving 21 bases between. From germline, CDR1 is SQVTM and CDR2 ANQGSEA. The CDR3 is 15 residues long. In nucleotides, the CDR3 is TGCAGCGTGGACAGAAGTAGCGGTGGTGGCTATGGCTACACCTTC. It yields the protein CSVDRSSGGGYGYTF.

V gene TRBV6-6 combines with J gene TRBJ2-7; 11 bases fit TRBD2. CDR1 is MNHNY, CDR2 SVGAGI, per germline (reference sequence). The CDR3 is 15 residues long. The ends lost 4 bases at V and 3 bases at J; junction bases unmatched: 5. The CDR3 DNA follows: TGTGCCAGCAGTTCGCCGGGACTAGCGGACTACGAGCAGTACTTC. This translates into CASSSPGLADYEQYF.

About this clone: Within the sample, other DNA sequences also encode this same CDR3. This rearrangement joins TRBV5-1 to TRBJ2-1; D is uncertain. Trimming took off 0 bases at V and 5 bases at J, with 6 bases between the two ends. CDR3 length: 13 residues. The germline gives CDR1 SGHRS, CDR2 YFSETQ. DNA for the CDR3: TGCGCCAGCAGCTTGGTCGTAGACAATGAGCAGTTCTTC. This codes for CASSLVVDNEQFF.

Concerning this clone itself: Other DNA sequences in this specimen translate into the identical CDR3. The chain carries TRBV5-1 and TRBJ2-7; no clear D. Germline-derived CDR1 and CDR2 are SGHRS and YFSETQ. The CDR3 has 12 amino acids. Trimming shortened V by 1 base and J by 6 bases, and 8 bases separated the two germline ends. The CDR3 nucleotides read TGCGCCAGCAGCTTGAGTCTCTCCGAGCAGTACTTC. Residues: CASSLSLSEQYF.

This clone was counted a few times. This sequence joins TRBV2 and TRBJ1-5; a possible D gene is TRBD1 (6 bases). V was clipped by 8 bases and J by 7 bases, with 15 bases between them. This CDR3 has 13 amino acids. CDR1 and CDR2 from the germline V gene are SNHLY and FYNNEI. This CDR3 is CASRGGAKQPQHF. The CDR3 region has the DNA TGTGCCAGCCGTGGGGGGGCTAAGCAGCCCCAGCATTTT.